This T cell receptor beta chain was recorded in a study of cytomegalovirus exposure and HLA in healthy donors. Study-wide background: Around 81% of 300 to 450 genotyped donors fell in the Caucasian-associated ancestry cluster.

Study-wide findings and caveats: For TCR beta chains, V- and J-gene trimming was later linked to a missense DCLRE1C variant.

CDR3 length equals 14 residues. CDR1 is SGHDT and CDR2 is YYEEEE in the germline V gene. The trim removed 4 bases at V and 2 bases at J, leaving 1 base unmatched. This PCR relied on a set of 60 Vbeta primers and 13 Jbeta primers. Under the authors' procedure: In a later analysis, 10 million to 11 million of some 80 million unique beta chains occurred in at least two donors. Here immunoSEQ multiplex PCR was the method, and the copy in TCRdb shows in-frame clones only, minus some. V and J calls and clone size are as listed in that table; D and trimming were resolved from the DNA. Of about 130,000 clones listed, 72% were seen once; the top ten hold approximately 3.8%. Turning to this clone: The antigen remains unidentified.

The gene calls are TRBV5-6 and TRBJ1-3, with 9 bases lining up with TRBD1. The receptor was isolated from a man under 40 in good health and CMV-seronegative. What was sequenced was PBMCs. This CDR3 reads CASSGTGTGNTIYF. CDR3 bases: TGTGCCAGCAGCGGGACAGGGACTGGAAACACCATATATTTT. Full variable domain (rest looked up from reference TRBV5-6 and TRBJ1-3): DAGVTQSPTHLIKTRGQQVTLRCSPKSGHDTVSWYQQALGQGPQFIFQYYEEEERQRGNFPDRFSGHQFPNYSSELNVNALLLGDSALYLCASSGTGTGNTIYFGEGSWLTVV.